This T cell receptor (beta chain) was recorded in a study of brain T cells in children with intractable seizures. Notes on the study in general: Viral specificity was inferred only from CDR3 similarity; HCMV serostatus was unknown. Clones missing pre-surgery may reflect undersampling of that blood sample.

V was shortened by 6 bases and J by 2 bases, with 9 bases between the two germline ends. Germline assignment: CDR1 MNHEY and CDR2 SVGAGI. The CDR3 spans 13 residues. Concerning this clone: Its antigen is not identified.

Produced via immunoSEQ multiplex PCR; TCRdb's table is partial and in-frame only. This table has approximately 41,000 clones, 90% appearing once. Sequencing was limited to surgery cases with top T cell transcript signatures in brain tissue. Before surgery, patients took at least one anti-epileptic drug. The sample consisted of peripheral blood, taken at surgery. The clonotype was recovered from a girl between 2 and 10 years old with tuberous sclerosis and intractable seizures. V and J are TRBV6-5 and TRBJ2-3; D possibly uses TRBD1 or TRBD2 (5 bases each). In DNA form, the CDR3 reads TGTGCCAGCAGCCTCGGGACCACAGATACGCAGTATTTT. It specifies CASSLGTTDTQYF.